This T cell receptor (beta chain) was sequenced during a study of blood T cell repertoires in COVID-19. About the study: Specimens from acute and convalescent COVID-19 originated in the United States, Italy and Spain.

As originally analysed: Counts of nucleated cells, estimated from reference gene primer amplification, were obtained. TCRdb keeps only in-frame clones here, not all; method: immunoSEQ multiplex PCR. Clonal size and the V and J genes are those of that table, whereas D and trimming came from the DNA. Of about 200,000 clones in the sample, around four fifths were seen once. The V gene's germline CDR1 is SGHNT and CDR2 YYREEE (reference sequence). Trimming removed 4 bases from V and 5 bases from J, with 12 bases in between. This CDR3 is 13 amino acids long. The specimen was peripheral blood. This chain uses TRBV5-4 with TRBJ2-5, with D possibly TRBD1 on 6 matching bases. This TCR was recovered from a woman in her thirties or forties with active or convalescent COVID-19. This chain's CDR3 is CASSGGQQETQYF. CDR3 bases: TGTGCCAGCAGCGGCGGACAGCAGGAGACCCAGTACTTC.